One and the same sample provided the 3 T cell receptor beta chains below, sequenced in a study of spatial heterogeneity in lung cancer (dated by TCRdb to about 2019). Libraries were constructed by 5' RACE. The instrument given in TCRdb is NextSeq 500. TCRdb reprocessed the public reads (quality trimming at Q25 with fastp, clone calling with MiXCR) and kept in-frame beta chains. Rows merge per CDR3 protein into single entries with the most common DNA and genes. The sample has around 75,000 distinct CDR3 sequences on record, roughly 15% of them singletons. Jointly, the top ten make up roughly 6.9% of the sample. The time point label for this specimen denotes: sample taken at primary tumor resection. Without any cell sorting, TCR sequencing was performed on whole RNA extracted either from tumor and nontumor lung tissue or from cryopreserved PBMC samples. The material sequenced was PBMCs, taken at surgery. These TCRs come from a male donor with early-stage non-small cell lung cancer.

This clonotype was seen many times. The V call is TRBV12-3 or TRBV12-4, the J call TRBJ2-6; D possibly corresponds to TRBD2 (6 bases). V was pared by 4 bases and J by 1 base, with 8 bases between. This CDR3 region has 15 residues. The CDR3 is CASSWGGSGANVLTF. The CDR3 DNA sequence: TGTGCCAGCAGTTGGGGAGGATCTGGGGCCAACGTCCTGACTTTC.

The chain recombines TRBV27 with TRBJ2-4; D unclear. The V gene's germline CDR1 is MNHEY and CDR2 SMNVEV (reference sequence). The CDR3 spans 12 residues. V was clipped by 5 bases and J by 9 bases, with 11 bases between them. The CDR3 nucleotides are TGTGCCAGCAGTCCCTTCGGTGGCATTCAGTACTTC. Residues: CASSPFGGIQYF.

This CDR3 reads CASRPGQGGTGELFF. Written as DNA, the CDR3 is TGTGCCAGCAGGCCGGGACAGGGTGGCACCGGGGAGCTGTTTTTT. The J gene is TRBJ2-2, the V gene TRBV5-4; 9 bases match TRBD1. CDR1 and CDR2 from the germline V gene are SGHNT and YYREEE (reference sequence). Unmatched junction bases numbered 6, after V lost 5 bases and J lost 4 bases. CDR3 length equals 15 residues.